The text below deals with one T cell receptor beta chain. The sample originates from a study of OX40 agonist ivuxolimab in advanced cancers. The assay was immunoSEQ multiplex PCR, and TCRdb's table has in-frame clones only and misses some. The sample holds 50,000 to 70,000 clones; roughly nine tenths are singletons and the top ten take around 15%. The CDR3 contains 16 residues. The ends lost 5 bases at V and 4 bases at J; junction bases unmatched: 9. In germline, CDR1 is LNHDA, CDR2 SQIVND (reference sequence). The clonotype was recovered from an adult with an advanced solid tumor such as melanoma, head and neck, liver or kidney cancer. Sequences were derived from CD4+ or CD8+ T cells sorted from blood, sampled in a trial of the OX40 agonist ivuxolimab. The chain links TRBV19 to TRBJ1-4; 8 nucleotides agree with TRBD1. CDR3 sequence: CASSPTTGDFNEKLFF. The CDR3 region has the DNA TGTGCCAGTAGTCCAACGACAGGGGACTTTAATGAAAAACTGTTTTTT.